The rows below give T cell receptor beta chains drawn from one sample of a study of CD8+CD57+ T cells in acquired aplastic anemia. TCRdb reanalysed the reads using MiXCR and keeps one entry per CDR3 protein. Of about 190,000 distinct CDR3 sequences listed, about 53% are singletons. Sequences were obtained from sorted CD4+, CD8+, or CD8+CD57+ T cells (not recorded which) from PBMCs. Every receptor here comes from a human donor in good health, serving as a control. CDR3s include the opening cysteine and the closing phenylalanine or tryptophan. Each record gives: V gene, J gene, D gene, CDR3 protein. The D gene is left open where the match is weak.

TRBV5-1,TRBJ1-2,.,CASSLGDGAGYGYTF
TRBV20-1,TRBJ1-4,.,CSASKGPQEGTRGELSF
TRBV7-9,TRBJ2-7,TRBD2,CASSLGDYGEQYF
TRBV2,TRBJ2-3,.,CASSEGIAATDTQYF
TRBV12-3/TRBV12-4,TRBJ2-7,TRBD1,CASSDDRGVIYEQYF
TRBV7-2,TRBJ2-2,TRBD2,CASSISRTSAPGELFF
TRBV10-3,TRBJ1-5,TRBD1,CASSYRQTGGGYEHF
TRBV28,TRBJ1-1,.,CASIGELRAFF
TRBV5-8,TRBJ2-5,TRBD1,CASSDGTEETQYF
TRBV2,TRBJ1-1,.,CASSLPRDPEAFF
TRBV20-1,TRBJ2-1,.,CSASFWTALYNEQFF
TRBV19,TRBJ1-5,.,CASSIIGEGGNQPQHF
TRBV7-9,TRBJ1-1,.,CASSGNRDSSTEAFF
TRBV7-2,TRBJ2-3,TRBD2,CASSSPMWGGADTQYF
TRBV9,TRBJ2-1,.,CASSDRVGEQFF
TRBV6-2/TRBV6-3,TRBJ1-1,.,CASSSSSTGLLQGTEAFF
TRBV9,TRBJ1-1,.,CASSAPPEGREAFF
TRBV6-2/TRBV6-3,TRBJ1-5,.,CASSYGGYSNQPQHF
TRBV28,TRBJ1-5,.,CASSLGKPQHF
TRBV7-2,TRBJ2-2,TRBD1,CASSTKDRLNTGELFF
TRBV29-1,TRBJ2-2,TRBD1,CSVEWTGNTGELFF
TRBV2,TRBJ1-6,.,CASSPPRIDRQRSPLHF
TRBV19,TRBJ2-7,TRBD1,CASSIEGQVYEQYF
TRBV19,TRBJ2-1,TRBD1,CASTNTGGYNEQFF
TRBV28,TRBJ1-6,.,CASSFPTTAYNSPLHF
TRBV24-1,TRBJ1-2,TRBD1,CATSEGTGISSYTF
TRBV29-1,TRBJ2-3,.,CSALRSTDTQYF
TRBV15,TRBJ2-2,.,CATSRGTARNAGELFF
TRBV10-3,TRBJ2-3,TRBD1,CAISGQGGAGTDTQYF
TRBV29-1,TRBJ1-1,TRBD1,CSVGLTGGTEAFF
TRBV12-3/TRBV12-4,TRBJ2-1,.,CASSIANEQFF
TRBV28,TRBJ1-2,.,CASSFRGAGYGYTF
TRBV9,TRBJ2-5,.,CASSTGGCNEQYF
TRBV6-4,TRBJ2-2,TRBD2,CASSDSGGTGELFF
TRBV5-8,TRBJ1-2,.,CASSSSSRNYGYTF
TRBV6-4,TRBJ2-2,.,CASSYFDTGELFF
TRBV7-2,TRBJ2-2,.,CASSLGGNVGTGELFF
TRBV12-3/TRBV12-4,.,.,CASSPDRISYEQYF